This T cell receptor (beta chain) derives from a study of blood T cell repertoires in COVID-19. The data were produced by immunoSEQ multiplex PCR, yet TCRdb's version contains in-frame clones alone and is incomplete. The sample records over 200,000 clones, roughly 89% being singletons. The germline gives CDR1 ENHRY, CDR2 SYGVKD. This CDR3 comprises 15 residues. J gave up 7 bases and V 3 bases, and 7 bases lay outside the gene matches. The receptor comes from a man aged 40-55 years who had recovered from COVID-19. The rearrangement joins TRBV10-3 to TRBJ1-2; 11 bases fit TRBD1. The sequenced sample consisted of PBMCs or T cells enriched from blood (not recorded which). The CDR3 is CAISDLGQGAIGYTF. CDR3 in DNA: TGTGCCATCAGTGATCTTGGACAGGGGGCAATTGGCTACACCTTC.